These T cell receptor beta chains were read from a single sample in a study of blood T cell repertoires in COVID-19. TCRdb keeps only in-frame clones here, not all; method: immunoSEQ multiplex PCR. The sample has fewer than 15,000 clones; 90% are singletons. The sample comprised peripheral blood. Receptors originate from a human donor with active COVID-19. The donor label of this sample is uncertain. The CDR3 runs from the conserved cysteine through the conserved F or W. A D gene is named only where the DNA matches it firmly. Size values are once, few and many counts, or a class for expanded clones, and some rows have none.

d_call | j_call | v_call | clone_size | cdr3_nt | cdr3_aa
- | TRBJ2-3 | TRBV24-1 | - | TGTGCCACCAGTGAAGGGGTTACGCAGTATTTT | CATSEGVTQYF
TRBD1 | TRBJ2-3 | TRBV5-4 | - | TGTGCCAGCAGCTCGCAGGGGGGCACAGATACGCAGTATTTT | CASSSQGGTDTQYF
- | TRBJ2-1 | TRBV20-1 | - | TGCAGTGCTCCTATAAAGAATGAGCAGTTCTTC | CSAPIKNEQFF
- | TRBJ2-1 | TRBV5-1 | - | TGCGCCAGCAGCGGAGGACTTAACAATGAGCAGTTCTTC | CASSGGLNNEQFF
- | TRBJ1-3 | TRBV3-1/TRBV3-2 | - | TGTGCCAGCAGACCCACTGGTAGCTCTGGAAACACCATATATTTT | CASRPTGSSGNTIYF
- | TRBJ1-1 | TRBV5-4 | - | TGTGCCAGCACTTTTATGGGGGGGACTGAAGCTTTCTTT | CASTFMGGTEAFF
- | TRBJ2-4 | TRBV19 | - | TGTGCCAGTAGTACGGGTCTACTAGCCAAAAACATTCAGTACTTC | CASSTGLLAKNIQYF
- | TRBJ1-2 | TRBV6-5 | few | TGTGCCAGCACCCCTGGACAGAGAGCTAACTATGGCTACACCTTC | CASTPGQRANYGYTF
TRBD1 | TRBJ1-3 | TRBV7-2 | - | TGTGCCAGCAGCTTAGGGCCAGGGGGCGGGAACACCATATATTTT | CASSLGPGGGNTIYF
TRBD2 | TRBJ2-1 | TRBV7-2 | - | TGTGCCAGCAGCTCTAGCGGGGGGGCTTCCACTGAGCAGTTCTTC | CASSSSGGASTEQFF
- | TRBJ2-7 | TRBV12-3/TRBV12-4 | - | TGTGCCAGCAGTTTAAACCACGGCGAGCAGTACTTC | CASSLNHGEQYF
- | TRBJ1-2 | TRBV28 | once | TGTGCCAGCAGTTTTTCTGATGGCTACACCTTC | CASSFSDGYTF
- | TRBJ2-6 | TRBV27 | - | TGTGCCAGCAGTTTGGGACACAGCTCTGGGGCCAACGTCCTGACTTTC | CASSLGHSSGANVLTF
TRBD2 | TRBJ2-3 | TRBV4-3 | medium-sized | TGCGCCAGCAGCCAAGATCTAGCGGGGGGGCTTTTGACAGATACGCAGTATTTT | CASSQDLAGGLLTDTQYF
TRBD2 | TRBJ2-3 | TRBV11-2 | - | TGTGCCAGCAGCTTAGATATAGCTAGCGGGGGGGCTGATACGCAGTATTTT | CASSLDIASGGADTQYF
TRBD1 | TRBJ2-7 | TRBV5-6 | few | TGTGCCAGCAGCCCTGGGACAGGGGTAATGTACGAGCAGTACTTC | CASSPGTGVMYEQYF
TRBD1 | TRBJ1-3 | TRBV19 | - | TGTGCCAGTAGTGGACAGGGGGAAACTGGAAACACCATATATTTT | CASSGQGETGNTIYF
- | TRBJ1-4 | TRBV3-1/TRBV3-2 | - | TGTGCCAGCAGCCAAGGGGCGTCAACAGAAAAACTGTTTTTT | CASSQGASTEKLFF
TRBD1 | TRBJ2-7 | TRBV7-9 | - | TGTGCCAGCAGCTTAGTAACACAGGGGGCTGGGGAGCAGTACTTC | CASSLVTQGAGEQYF
- | TRBJ1-5 | TRBV7-9 | few | TGTGCCAGCAGCCTAGGGGGGGGCTATCAGCCCCAGCATTTT | CASSLGGGYQPQHF
TRBD1 | TRBJ1-1 | TRBV2 | - | TGTGCCAGCGGCAAGGGACAGGTGAACACTGAAGCTTTCTTT | CASGKGQVNTEAFF
- | TRBJ1-2 | TRBV19 | - | TGTGCCAGTAGTATTAGCGGGTCTACTAACTATGGCTACACCTTC | CASSISGSTNYGYTF
TRBD1 | TRBJ2-1 | TRBV5-5 | once | TGTGCCAGCAGCTTGGAGGGACAGGGTAGCTCCTACAATGAGCAGTTCTTC | CASSLEGQGSSYNEQFF
- | TRBJ2-6 | TRBV3-1/TRBV3-2 | - | TGTGCCAGCAGCCGTTATGGGGCCAACGTCCTGACTTTC | CASSRYGANVLTF
TRBD1 | TRBJ2-2 | TRBV3-1/TRBV3-2 | - | TGTGCCAGCAGCCCGGGACAGACGAACACCGGGGAGCTGTTTTTT | CASSPGQTNTGELFF
TRBD1 | TRBJ1-2 | TRBV3-1/TRBV3-2 | - | TGTGCCAGCAGCCAACAACCCCCGGGACAGGGGTATGGCTACACCTTC | CASSQQPPGQGYGYTF
- | TRBJ2-4 | TRBV21-1 | - | TGTGCCAGCCTCAACCCTTGGGCAGTACTAGCCAAAAACATTCAGTACTTC | CASLNPWAVLAKNIQYF
TRBD2 | TRBJ2-7 | TRBV7-2 | - | TGTGCCAGCAGCTTAGAGGCGGGGGGCCCTTACGAGCAGTACTTC | CASSLEAGGPYEQYF
TRBD1 | TRBJ2-7 | TRBV3-1/TRBV3-2 | once | TGTGCCAGCAGCCCCGGACAGGGTCACCCTTACGAGCAGTACTTC | CASSPGQGHPYEQYF
TRBD1 | TRBJ2-7 | TRBV15 | once | TGTGCCACCAGCACTAGGACAGGACGATCCTACGAGCAGTACTTC | CATSTRTGRSYEQYF
TRBD1 | TRBJ2-1 | TRBV7-6 | medium-sized | TGTGCCAGCAGCTCGGGAACAGGGGGCGCTTACTACAATGAGCAGTTCTTC | CASSSGTGGAYYNEQFF
- | TRBJ1-5 | TRBV5-1 | - | TGCGCCAGCAGCTTTTCTGGGGAGGGACAGCCCCAGCATTTT | CASSFSGEGQPQHF
- | TRBJ2-2 | TRBV19 | few | TGTGCCAGTAGTACTTCTAGGAGCACCGGGGAGCTGTTTTTT | CASSTSRSTGELFF
- | TRBJ2-1 | TRBV20-1 | - | TGCAGTGCTAGTAGCGGGACAGGGAACAATGAGCAGTTCTTC | CSASSGTGNNEQFF
TRBD1 | TRBJ1-2 | TRBV19 | - | TGTGCCAGTAGTACCCGGACAGGGGCGGACAACTATGGCTACACCTTC | CASSTRTGADNYGYTF
TRBD1 | TRBJ1-2 | TRBV30 | once | TGTGCCTGGAGCGAACCGGACAGGCCTAACTATGGCTACACCTTC | CAWSEPDRPNYGYTF
TRBD1 | TRBJ2-7 | TRBV9 | - | TGTGCCAGCAGCGTATCGGACAGGGACTACGAGCAGTACTTC | CASSVSDRDYEQYF
TRBD1 | TRBJ1-5 | TRBV29-1 | few | TGCAGCGTTAACACAGGGGTTAATCAGCCCCAGCATTTT | CSVNTGVNQPQHF
TRBD2 | TRBJ2-7 | TRBV6-2/TRBV6-3 | - | TGTGCCAGCAGTTACTTGGCGGGGGGGAACGAGCAGTACTTC | CASSYLAGGNEQYF
- | TRBJ2-5 | TRBV3-1/TRBV3-2 | - | TGTGCCAGCAGCCAAGGGAGGGGGCGGCAAGAGACCCAGTACTTC | CASSQGRGRQETQYF
TRBD1 | TRBJ2-2 | TRBV6-5 | once | TGTGCCAGCACCCCAACAGGGGCGGCCGGGGAGCTGTTTTTT | CASTPTGAAGELFF
- | TRBJ2-5 | TRBV2 | few | TGTGCCAGCAGTGACCAGAAGCAGGGGACCCAGTACTTC | CASSDQKQGTQYF
- | TRBJ1-4 | TRBV7-2 | - | TGTGCCAGCAGCTACGACAGCCATTCCGGAAAACTGTTTTTT | CASSYDSHSGKLFF